Listed here are 6 T cell receptor beta chains from one sample, sequenced in a study of early T cells in non-severe SARS-CoV-2 infection. TCRdb reprocessed the 5' RACE reads via MiXCR and lists one record per CDR3 protein. The sample has 57,000 or so distinct CDR3 sequences, 5.6% seen once; the top ten hold about 6.8%. The sequencing input was whole blood. The receptor set was obtained from an adult who was a healthcare worker with PCR-confirmed SARS-CoV-2 infection or an uninfected control (not recorded which).

This clonotype was picked up a small number of times. The rearrangement uses TRBV28 and TRBJ2-7, with unresolved D. The germline V gene has CDR1 MDHEN and CDR2 SYDVKM. V lost 10 bases to trimming and J lost 5 bases, with 12 bases between them. The CDR3 is 11 amino acids. For the CDR3, the DNA is TGTGCCACCTCGTTAGGAGACGAGCAGTACTTC. This translates into CATSLGDEQYF.

This clonotype was seen only a few times. Relative to the germline gene, one junction end is altered; a read error may explain this. This chain connects TRBV27 to TRBJ2-1, with TRBD2 matching over 8 bases. This CDR3 contains 15 residues. Per the germline V gene, CDR1 is MNHEY and CDR2 is SMNVEV (reference sequence). The CDR3 here is CASSFPGLGDNEQFF. In DNA form, the CDR3 reads TGCGCCAGCAGTTTCCCGGGACTAGGAGACAATGAGCAGTTCTTC.

This clonotype was counted many times. V usage is TRBV6-1 and J usage is TRBJ1-2, with D maybe TRBD1 (5 bases). V lost 2 bases, J lost 8 bases, and 15 bases lay in between. In germline, CDR1 is MNHNS, CDR2 SASEGT. This CDR3 is 14 amino acids long. The CDR3 DNA is TGTGCCAGCAGTGAATATTTGGGGGGGAGAGGCTACACCTTC. This encodes CASSEYLGGRGYTF.

This clonotype has a count of ten or more. CDR3 sequence reads: CASSLLAGGSEQFF. The CDR3 DNA is TGTGCCAGCAGCCTACTAGCGGGGGGTTCTGAGCAGTTCTTC. This chain uses TRBV7-2 with TRBJ2-1; 12 bases line up with TRBD2. With 5 bases clipped from V and 9 bases from J, the junction kept 5 bases outside the gene matches. In germline, CDR1 is SGHTA, CDR2 FQGNSA. This CDR3 spans 14 amino acids.

This clonotype came up many times. The V gene is TRBV7-3, the J gene TRBJ2-3; no clear D. CDR3 size: 14 residues. CDR1 SGHTA and CDR2 FQGTGA come from the germline V gene. The germline V and J ends were trimmed by 2 bases and 2 bases, with 8 bases remaining between them. CDR3 residues: CASSLGRATDTQYF. The CDR3 bases are TGTGCCAGCAGCTTAGGTAGGGCCACAGATACGCAGTATTTT. Complete variable domain (other parts from reference TRBV7-3 and TRBJ2-3): GAGVSQTPSNKVTEKGKYVELRCDPISGHTALYWYRQSLGQGPEFLIYFQGTGAADDSGLPNDRFFAVRPEGSVSTLKIQRTERGDSAVYLCASSLGRATDTQYFGPGTRLTVL.

Ten or more counts support this clonotype. The chain couples TRBV4-1 to TRBJ1-2; a weak D match, TRBD1 (5 bases). Trimming cost V 4 bases and J 2 bases, with 17 bases left between them. The CDR3 is 16 residues long. Per germline, CDR1 MGHRA and CDR2 YSYEKL. This CDR3 reads CASSPSPGRMNYGYTF. CDR3 DNA: TGCGCCAGCAGCCCCTCCCCAGGGCGGATGAACTATGGCTACACCTTC.